This T cell receptor beta chain was captured in a study of beta chain features in type 1 diabetes. Sorting with CD45RO/CCR7/CD25/CD127/CD95/CD27 yielded naive, central memory, regulatory and stem-like memory CD4+ cells. Investigators reverse transcribed all isolated RNA, so they sequenced expressed TCRB transcripts. Profiling relied on immunoSEQ multiplex PCR, and the TCRdb table lists in-frame clones only, not all of them. Of hundreds of thousands of clones in the sample, 11% to 15% were seen once. The sample taken for sequencing was naive CD4+ T cells from blood. The sequence was collected from a man aged 25-45 years in good health.

The chain's CDR3 is CSARDQGPQHF. As DNA, the CDR3 is TGCAGTGCTAGAGATCAGGGGCCCCAGCATTTT. The V call is TRBV20-1, the J call TRBJ1-5, with D perhaps matching TRBD1 (5 bases). Per germline, CDR1 DFQATT and CDR2 SNEGSKA (reference sequence). This CDR3 is 11 amino acids long. Trimming removed 0 bases at V and 9 bases at J, with 6 bases between.